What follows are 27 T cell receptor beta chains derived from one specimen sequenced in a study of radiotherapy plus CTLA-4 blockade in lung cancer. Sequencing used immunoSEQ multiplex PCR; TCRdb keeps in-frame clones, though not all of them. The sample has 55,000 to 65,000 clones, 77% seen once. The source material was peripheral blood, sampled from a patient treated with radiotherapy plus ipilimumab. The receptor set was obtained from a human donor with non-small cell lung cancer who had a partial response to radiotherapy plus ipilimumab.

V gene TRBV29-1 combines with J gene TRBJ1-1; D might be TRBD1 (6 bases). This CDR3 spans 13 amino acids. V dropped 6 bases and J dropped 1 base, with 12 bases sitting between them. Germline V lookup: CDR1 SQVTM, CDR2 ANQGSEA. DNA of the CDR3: TGCAGCGTGGCGGACAGCCCGAACACTGAAGCTTTCTTT. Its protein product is CSVADSPNTEAFF.

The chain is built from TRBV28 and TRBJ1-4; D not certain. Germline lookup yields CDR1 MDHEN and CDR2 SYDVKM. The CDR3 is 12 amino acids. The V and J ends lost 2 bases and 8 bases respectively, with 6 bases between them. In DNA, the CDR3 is TGTGCCAGCAGTTTAGTCGAGGAAAAACTGTTTTTT. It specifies CASSLVEEKLFF.

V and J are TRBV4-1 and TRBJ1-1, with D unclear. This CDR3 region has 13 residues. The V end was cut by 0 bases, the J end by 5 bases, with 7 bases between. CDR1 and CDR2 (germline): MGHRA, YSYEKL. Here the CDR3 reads CASSQDAGTEAFF. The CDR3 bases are TGCGCCAGCAGCCAAGATGCGGGGACTGAAGCTTTCTTT.

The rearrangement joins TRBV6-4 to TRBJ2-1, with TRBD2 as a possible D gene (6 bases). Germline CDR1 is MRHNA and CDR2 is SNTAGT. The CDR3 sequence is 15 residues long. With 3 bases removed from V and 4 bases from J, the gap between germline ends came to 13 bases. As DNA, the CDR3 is TGTGCCAGCAGTGAAGTAGGGACTGCGTACAATGAGCAGTTCTTC. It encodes CASSEVGTAYNEQFF.

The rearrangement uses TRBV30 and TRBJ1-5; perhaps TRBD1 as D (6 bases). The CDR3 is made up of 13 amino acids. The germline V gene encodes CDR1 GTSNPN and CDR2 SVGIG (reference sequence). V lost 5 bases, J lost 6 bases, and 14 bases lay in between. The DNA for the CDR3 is TGTGCCTGGCACAGGGTTTTGATTCAGCCCCAGCATTTT. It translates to CAWHRVLIQPQHF.

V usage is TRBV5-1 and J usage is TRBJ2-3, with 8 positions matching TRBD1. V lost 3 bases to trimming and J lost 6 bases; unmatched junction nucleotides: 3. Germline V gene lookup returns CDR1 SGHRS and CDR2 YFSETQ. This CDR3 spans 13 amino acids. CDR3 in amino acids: CASSWGQEDTQYF. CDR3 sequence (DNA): TGCGCCAGCAGCTGGGGACAGGAGGATACGCAGTATTTT.

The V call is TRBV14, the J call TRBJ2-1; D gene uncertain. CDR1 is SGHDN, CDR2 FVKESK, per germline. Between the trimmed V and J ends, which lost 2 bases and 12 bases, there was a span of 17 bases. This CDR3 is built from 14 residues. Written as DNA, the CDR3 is TGTGCCAGCAGCCAAAATCCCGCCACATGGAGGCAGTTCTTC. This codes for CASSQNPATWRQFF.

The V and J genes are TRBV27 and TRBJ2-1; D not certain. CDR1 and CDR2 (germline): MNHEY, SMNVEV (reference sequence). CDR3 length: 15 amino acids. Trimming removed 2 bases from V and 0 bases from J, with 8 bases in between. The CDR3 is CASSLLVSSYNEQFF. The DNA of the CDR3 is TGTGCCAGCAGTTTACTCGTCAGCTCCTACAATGAGCAGTTCTTC.

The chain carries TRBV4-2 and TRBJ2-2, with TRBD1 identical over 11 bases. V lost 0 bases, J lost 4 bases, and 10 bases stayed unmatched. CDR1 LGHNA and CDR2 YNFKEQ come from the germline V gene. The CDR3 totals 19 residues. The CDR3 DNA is TGTGCCAGCAGCCAAGATCGGGGAAGGACAGGGGGCGCCACCGGGGAGCTGTTTTTT. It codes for CASSQDRGRTGGATGELFF.

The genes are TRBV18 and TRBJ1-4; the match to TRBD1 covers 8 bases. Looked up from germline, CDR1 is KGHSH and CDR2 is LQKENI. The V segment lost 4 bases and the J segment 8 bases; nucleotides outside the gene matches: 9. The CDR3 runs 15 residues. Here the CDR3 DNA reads TGTGCCAGCTCACTATTGACAGGGGATAAGGAAAAACTGTTTTTT. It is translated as CASSLLTGDKEKLFF. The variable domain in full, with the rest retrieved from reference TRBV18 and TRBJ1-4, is NAGVMQNPRHLVRRRGQEARLRCSPMKGHSHVYWYRQLPEEGLKFMVYLQKENIIDESGMPKERFSAEFPKEGPSILRIQQVVRGDSAAYFCASSLLTGDKEKLFFGSGTQLSVL.

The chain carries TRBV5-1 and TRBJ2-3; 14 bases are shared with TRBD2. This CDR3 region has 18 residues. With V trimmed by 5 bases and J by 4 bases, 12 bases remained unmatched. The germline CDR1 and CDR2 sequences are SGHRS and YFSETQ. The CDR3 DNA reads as TGCGCCAGCAGACTTGGGACTAGCGGGGGTAGTCTCCCAGATACGCAGTATTTT. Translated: CASRLGTSGGSLPDTQYF.

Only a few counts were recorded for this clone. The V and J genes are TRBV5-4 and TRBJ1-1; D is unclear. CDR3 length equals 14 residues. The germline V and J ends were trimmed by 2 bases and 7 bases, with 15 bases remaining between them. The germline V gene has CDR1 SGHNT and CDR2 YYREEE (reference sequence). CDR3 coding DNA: TGTGCCAGCAGCTTCATGGGTCCCGGAGGTGAAGCTTTCTTT. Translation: CASSFMGPGGEAFF.

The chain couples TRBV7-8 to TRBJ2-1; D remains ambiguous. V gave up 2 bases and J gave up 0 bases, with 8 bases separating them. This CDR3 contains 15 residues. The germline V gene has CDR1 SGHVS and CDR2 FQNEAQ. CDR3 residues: CASSLPGYSYNEQFF. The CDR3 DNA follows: TGTGCCAGCAGCTTACCGGGTTACTCCTACAATGAGCAGTTCTTC.

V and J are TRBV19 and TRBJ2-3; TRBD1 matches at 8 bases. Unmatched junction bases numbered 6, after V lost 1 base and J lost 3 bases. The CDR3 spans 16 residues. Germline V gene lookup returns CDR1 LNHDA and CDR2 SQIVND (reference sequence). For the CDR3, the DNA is TGTGCCAGTAGTATAGGACCAGGGGGCCGGACAGATACGCAGTATTTT. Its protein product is CASSIGPGGRTDTQYF.

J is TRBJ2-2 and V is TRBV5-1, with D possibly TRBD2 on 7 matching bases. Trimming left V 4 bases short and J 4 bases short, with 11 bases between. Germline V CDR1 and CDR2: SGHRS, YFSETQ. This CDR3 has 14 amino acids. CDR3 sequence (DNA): TGCGCCAGCAGCCTTCGGGGGGCCACCGGGGAGCTGTTTTTT. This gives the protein CASSLRGATGELFF.

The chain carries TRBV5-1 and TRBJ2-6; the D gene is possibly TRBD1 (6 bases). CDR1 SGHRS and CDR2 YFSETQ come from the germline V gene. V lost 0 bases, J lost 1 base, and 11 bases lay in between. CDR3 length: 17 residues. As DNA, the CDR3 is TGCGCCAGCAGCTTGGGGACAGCCCATTCTGGGGCCAACGTCCTGACTTTC. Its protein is CASSLGTAHSGANVLTF.

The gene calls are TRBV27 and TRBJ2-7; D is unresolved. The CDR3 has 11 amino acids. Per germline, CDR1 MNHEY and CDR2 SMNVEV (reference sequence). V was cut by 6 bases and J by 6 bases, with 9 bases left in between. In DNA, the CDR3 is TGTGCCAGCAGGCGGTCCAGCGAGCAGTACTTC. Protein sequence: CASRRSSEQYF.

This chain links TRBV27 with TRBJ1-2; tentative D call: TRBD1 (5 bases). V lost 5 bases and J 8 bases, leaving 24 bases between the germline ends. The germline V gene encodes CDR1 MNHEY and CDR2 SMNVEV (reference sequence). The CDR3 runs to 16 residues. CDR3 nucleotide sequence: TGTGCCAGCAGTATCAAGTCCGGGCCCCACGGGGGGGGCTACACCTTC. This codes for CASSIKSGPHGGGYTF.

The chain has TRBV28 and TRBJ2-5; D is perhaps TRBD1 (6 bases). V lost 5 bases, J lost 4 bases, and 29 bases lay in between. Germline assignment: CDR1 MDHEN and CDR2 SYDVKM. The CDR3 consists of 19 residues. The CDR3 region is CASSTARALVGAGGETQYF. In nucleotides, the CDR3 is TGTGCCAGCAGTACTGCTCGGGCCTTGGTGGGGGCCGGCGGAGAGACCCAGTACTTC.

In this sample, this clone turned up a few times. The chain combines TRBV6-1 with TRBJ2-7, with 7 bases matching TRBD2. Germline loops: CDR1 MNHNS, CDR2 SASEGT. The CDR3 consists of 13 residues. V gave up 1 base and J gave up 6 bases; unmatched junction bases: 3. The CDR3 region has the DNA TGTGCCAGCAGTGAAGGCGGGGGAGGCGAGCAGTACTTC. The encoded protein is CASSEGGGGEQYF.

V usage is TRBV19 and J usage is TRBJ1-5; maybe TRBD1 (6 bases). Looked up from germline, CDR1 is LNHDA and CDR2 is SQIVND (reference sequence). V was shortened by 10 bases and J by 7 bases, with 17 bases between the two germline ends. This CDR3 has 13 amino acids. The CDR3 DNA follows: TGTGCCACCCTACCGACAGGAGGACAGCCCCAGCATTTT. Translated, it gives CATLPTGGQPQHF.

DNA of the CDR3: TGTGCCACCAGCAGAGCCTCGAAGGACAGGGGGTTAAATGGCTACACCTTC. Amino acids: CATSRASKDRGLNGYTF. The V gene is TRBV15, the J gene TRBJ1-2; 10 bases line up with TRBD1. Germline lookup yields CDR1 LNHNV and CDR2 YYDKDF (reference sequence). This CDR3 has 17 amino acids. With 1 base clipped from V and 6 bases from J, the junction kept 11 bases outside the gene matches.

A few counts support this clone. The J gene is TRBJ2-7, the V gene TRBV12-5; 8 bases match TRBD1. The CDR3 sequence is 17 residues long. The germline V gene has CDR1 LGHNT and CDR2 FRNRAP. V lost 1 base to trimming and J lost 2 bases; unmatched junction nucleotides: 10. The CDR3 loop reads CASGLALMGQETYEQYF. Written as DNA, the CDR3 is TGTGCTAGTGGTTTGGCCTTAATGGGACAGGAGACCTACGAGCAGTACTTC.

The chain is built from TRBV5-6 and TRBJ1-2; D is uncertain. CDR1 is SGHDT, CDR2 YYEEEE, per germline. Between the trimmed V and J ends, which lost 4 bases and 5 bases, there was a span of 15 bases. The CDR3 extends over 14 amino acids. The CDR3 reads CASSPWGGFYGYTF. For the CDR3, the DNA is TGTGCCAGCAGCCCCTGGGGAGGTTTTTATGGCTACACCTTC. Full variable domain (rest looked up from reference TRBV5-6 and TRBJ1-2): DAGVTQSPTHLIKTRGQQVTLRCSPKSGHDTVSWYQQALGQGPQFIFQYYEEEERQRGNFPDRFSGHQFPNYSSELNVNALLLGDSALYLCASSPWGGFYGYTFGSGTRLTVV.

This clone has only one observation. The CDR3 region has the DNA TGTGCCAGCAGCTCAACCCAGGGAACACCCCTCCACTTT. It specifies CASSSTQGTPLHF. The chain carries TRBV7-9 and TRBJ1-6; maybe TRBD1 (5 bases). V lost 4 bases and J 11 bases, leaving 12 bases between the germline ends. The CDR3 extends over 13 amino acids. Germline V gene data show CDR1 as SEHNR and CDR2 as FQNEAQ (reference sequence).

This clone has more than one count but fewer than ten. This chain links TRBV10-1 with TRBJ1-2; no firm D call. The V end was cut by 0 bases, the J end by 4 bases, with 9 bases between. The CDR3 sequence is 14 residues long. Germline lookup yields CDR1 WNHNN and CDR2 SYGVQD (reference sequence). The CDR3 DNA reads TGCGCCAGCAGTGAGTCCCCAGTTTCCTATGGCTACACCTTC. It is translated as CASSESPVSYGYTF.

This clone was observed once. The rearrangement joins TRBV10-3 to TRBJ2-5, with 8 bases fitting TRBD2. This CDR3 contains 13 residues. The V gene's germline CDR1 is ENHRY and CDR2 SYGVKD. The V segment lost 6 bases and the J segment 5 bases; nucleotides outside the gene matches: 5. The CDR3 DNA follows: TGTGCCATCAGGGGGTCGGGGGGGGAGACCCAGTACTTC. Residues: CAIRGSGGETQYF.